This T cell receptor (beta chain) originates from a study of T cells in tumors after PD-1 blockade. Looking at the study overall: Daily vismodegib 150 mg continued in a subset of anti-PD-1-treated patients. Mean per blood sample: some 100,000 templates (about 21,000-270,000), around 35,000 unique clonotypes.

About this clone: No antigen is known for it.

Germline-derived CDR1 and CDR2 are SGHDT and YYEEEE. V was cut by 4 bases and J by 7 bases, with 14 bases left in between. The CDR3 is made up of 13 amino acids. Study results and limitations: About 40% of tumor TCR clonotypes were also found in blood.

Generated by immunoSEQ multiplex PCR, the TCRdb table keeps only in-frame clones and is missing some. The sample lists over 60,000 clones; around two thirds were seen once. The chain is built from TRBV5-6 and TRBJ1-2; D call uncertain. The origin of this receptor is a human donor with basal cell carcinoma. The sample in question was PBMCs, obtained after anti-PD-1 treatment. The CDR3 sequence is CASSVDQLGGYTF. CDR3 DNA sequence: TGTGCCAGCAGCGTAGACCAACTGGGTGGCTACACCTTC.